This TCR beta chain is from a study of T cell repertoires in ileal Crohn's disease. Clones were sequenced by immunoSEQ multiplex PCR, and TCRdb holds only the in-frame ones, with some missing. Among some 15,000 clones, 50% to 75% were seen once, and the ten largest hold roughly 6.7%. Remarks on this clone: The antigen is not known.

Study-level findings and limits: Compared with non-smokers, active smokers at surgery showed more clonal expansions. Every patient over 26.8% clonality showed endoscopic recurrence.

Sequences were obtained from ileal tissue. The receptor was isolated from an adult with Crohn's disease.

The CDR3 sequence is CASGTGGNVDTQYF. The CDR3, as DNA: TGTGCCAGCGGGACAGGGGGCAATGTCGATACGCAGTATTTT. V usage is TRBV2 and J usage is TRBJ2-3; 12 positions agree with TRBD1. V shed 8 bases and J 6 bases; nucleotides not matched to a gene: 6. This CDR3 is 14 amino acids long. Germline V gene sequence: CDR1 SNHLY, CDR2 FYNNEI.